Sequencing of this T cell receptor beta chain was carried out in a study of T-cell reconstitution after alpha-beta-depleted transplantation in children. Researchers prepared the TCRbeta library using unique molecular identifiers, the study reports. MiXCR, applied by TCRdb to the PCR reads, yields one record per CDR3 protein. The repertoire holds around 960,000 distinct CDR3 sequences, with about 29% as singletons. The V gene lost 8 bases and the J gene lost 3 bases, with 15 bases spanning the gap. The CDR3 runs to 14 residues. Germline V gives CDR1 MNHEY, CDR2 SMNVEV (reference sequence). This clonotype was sampled from a boy in the first two years of life who had a stem cell transplant for SCID, so the T cells may come from the graft donor. The material was PBMCs, mostly from graft donor cells, obtained 360 days after TCRalphabeta/CD19-depleted stem cell transplant. The chain carries TRBV27 and TRBJ2-3; TRBD2 might be the D (6 bases). CDR3 sequence: CASGGLAVTDTQYF. DNA for the CDR3: TGTGCCAGCGGGGGGTTAGCGGTTACAGATACGCAGTATTTT.